Shown below are 29 T cell receptor beta chains from a single sample sequenced in a study of T-cell reconstitution after alpha-beta-depleted transplantation in children. Unique molecular identifiers were used to barcode this TCRbeta library. In TCRdb, the PCR reads were re-called with MiXCR into one record per CDR3 protein. This table holds approximately 980,000 distinct CDR3 sequences, roughly 29% found once. This specimen was PBMCs, mostly from graft donor cells, taken 360 days after TCRalphabeta/CD19-depleted stem cell transplant. These receptors originate from a boy in the first two years of life who had a stem cell transplant for SCID, so the T cells may come from the graft donor.

This clonotype was seen more than once but under ten times. The genes are TRBV20-1 and TRBJ2-1; 11 bases match TRBD2. CDR1 DFQATT and CDR2 SNEGSKA come from the germline V gene (reference sequence). This CDR3 spans 16 amino acids. V lost 6 bases and J lost 5; bases outside the gene matches: 12. In DNA form, the CDR3 reads TGCAGTGCCCTTGGGCTAGCGGGGGGAAAACACAATGAGCAGTTCTTC. Translated, it gives CSALGLAGGKHNEQFF.

This clonotype was observed a handful of times. V is TRBV29-1 and J is TRBJ2-5; D unresolved. Trimming took off 1 base at V and 5 bases at J, with 5 bases between the two ends. The CDR3 has 11 residues. The germline gives CDR1 SQVTM, CDR2 ANQGSEA. The CDR3 spells CSVEGLETQYF. The CDR3 nucleotides read TGCAGCGTTGAAGGACTGGAGACCCAGTACTTC. Combining the CDR3 with reference TRBV29-1 and TRBJ2-5 gives the whole variable domain SAVISQKPSRDICQRGTSLTIQCQVDSQVTMMFWYRQQPGQSLTLIATANQGSEATYESGFVIDKFPISRPNLTFSTLTVSNMSPEDSSIYLCSVEGLETQYFGPGTRLLVL.

This rearrangement joins TRBV6-2 or TRBV6-3 to TRBJ2-3, with 10 bases that match TRBD2. Germline CDR1 and CDR2: MNHEY and SVGEGT. V was pared by 2 bases and J by 0 bases, with 2 bases of the junction left unmatched. This CDR3 spans 16 amino acids. In DNA form, the CDR3 reads TGTGCCAGCAGTTACCAGCGGGGGGGCAGCACAGATACGCAGTATTTT. Amino acid sequence: CASSYQRGGSTDTQYF.

The rearrangement joins TRBV20-1 to TRBJ2-7; no reliable D call. From germline, CDR1 is DFQATT and CDR2 SNEGSKA (reference sequence). This CDR3 contains 13 residues. V dropped 6 bases and J dropped 0 bases, with 12 bases sitting between them. The CDR3 sequence is CSAPHGVSYEQYF. The CDR3 coding sequence is TGCAGTGCCCCGCATGGAGTCTCCTACGAGCAGTACTTC.

The sample holds many counts of this clonotype. The chain recombines TRBV29-1 with TRBJ2-1, with TRBD2 identical over 8 bases. Trimming took 5 bases from V and 7 from J; bases not matched to a gene: 7. Germline CDR1 reads SQVTM; CDR2 reads ANQGSEA. This CDR3 region has 13 residues. CDR3 amino acids: CSVSRGAKNEQFF. CDR3 sequence (DNA): TGCAGCGTTTCGCGGGGGGCTAAAAATGAGCAGTTCTTC.

This clonotype came up many times. The chain is built from TRBV28 and TRBJ1-1; D is perhaps TRBD1 (5 bases). Trimming left V 3 bases short and J 0 bases short, with 8 bases between. CDR3 length: 14 amino acids. Germline assignment: CDR1 MDHEN and CDR2 SYDVKM. CDR3 coding DNA: TGTGCCAGCAGTTTGCGCAGGGTGAACACTGAAGCTTTCTTT. It codes for CASSLRRVNTEAFF.

A few counts support this clonotype. The chain uses TRBV15 and TRBJ2-7; D unresolved. CDR1 is LNHNV and CDR2 is YYDKDF in the germline V gene (reference sequence). This CDR3 spans 13 amino acids. Trimming took off 3 bases at V and 0 bases at J, with 6 bases between the two ends. The CDR3 protein is CATSRLPSYEQYF. CDR3 sequence (DNA): TGTGCCACCAGCAGGCTCCCCTCCTACGAGCAGTACTTC.

This sequence joins TRBV6-5 and TRBJ1-3; TRBD1 might be the D (5 bases). V lost 4 bases to trimming and J lost 2 bases, with 12 bases between them. This CDR3 region has 15 residues. CDR1 and CDR2 (germline): MNHEY, SVGAGI. CDR3 DNA sequence: TGTGCCAGCAGTTTTTCCGGGGGAGCTGGAAACACCATATATTTT. Protein sequence: CASSFSGGAGNTIYF.

The chain links TRBV12-3 or TRBV12-4 to TRBJ2-1, with 12 positions matching TRBD2. V lost 5 bases to trimming and J lost 4 bases; unmatched junction nucleotides: 6. The length of the CDR3 is 16 residues. The CDR3 protein is CASSQQLAGGYNEQFF. Here the CDR3 DNA reads TGTGCCAGCAGTCAACAGCTAGCGGGGGGGTACAATGAGCAGTTCTTC.

The chain uses TRBV6-1 and TRBJ1-3, with TRBD1 as a possible D gene (6 bases). From germline, CDR1 is MNHNS and CDR2 SASEGT. The CDR3 sequence is 13 residues long. The V and J ends lost 6 bases and 6 bases respectively, with 12 bases between them. DNA for the CDR3: TGTGCCAGCAGCCCCAGGGGAAAAAACACCATATATTTT. Protein: CASSPRGKNTIYF.

This clonotype turned up a few times. The V and J genes are TRBV6-2 or TRBV6-3 and TRBJ2-7; 9 bases fit TRBD1. CDR1 and CDR2 from the germline V gene are MNHEY and SVGEGT. CDR3 size: 17 residues. V lost 5 bases to trimming and J lost 2 bases; unmatched junction nucleotides: 13. The CDR3 DNA reads as TGTGCCAGCAGTACCAAATTAGGGACAGGGCAGGCCTACGAGCAGTACTTC. This translates into CASSTKLGTGQAYEQYF.

V is TRBV9 and J is TRBJ2-3; D might be TRBD1 (6 bases). The germline V gene has CDR1 SGDLS and CDR2 YYNGEE. CDR3 length: 16 amino acids. Trimming cost V 4 bases and J 1 base, with 16 bases left between them. As DNA, the CDR3 is TGTGCCAGCAGCCCCCGACAGGAAGTTGGCACAGATACGCAGTATTTT. Its protein product is CASSPRQEVGTDTQYF.

The J gene is TRBJ2-3, the V gene TRBV2; D remains unclear. This CDR3 has 14 residues. The germline V gene has CDR1 SNHLY and CDR2 FYNNEI. V lost 4 bases and J 2 bases, leaving 10 bases between the germline ends. The CDR3 region is CASSVHDLTDTQYF. The CDR3 bases are TGTGCCAGCAGTGTGCACGACCTCACAGATACGCAGTATTTT.

This clonotype was picked up a small number of times. The V gene is TRBV4-1, the J gene TRBJ1-4; D may be TRBD1 (5 bases). V lost 0 bases to trimming and J lost 6 bases, with 20 bases between them. The CDR3 extends over 18 amino acids. Germline-derived CDR1 and CDR2 are MGHRA and YSYEKL. The CDR3 is CASSQDPQTGRVHEKLFF. The CDR3 region has the DNA TGCGCCAGCAGCCAAGATCCCCAGACGGGACGAGTTCATGAAAAACTGTTTTTT.

This clonotype has more than one count but fewer than ten. The chain is built from TRBV12-3 or TRBV12-4 and TRBJ2-1, with D perhaps matching TRBD2 (5 bases). The V gene lost 2 bases and the J gene lost 9 bases, with 11 bases spanning the gap. The CDR3 loop spans 13 amino acids. The CDR3 DNA reads TGTGCCAGCAGTTTATGGCAAGAGGGTGAGCAGTTCTTC. This encodes CASSLWQEGEQFF.

The gene calls are TRBV10-3 and TRBJ2-3; 12 nucleotides agree with TRBD2. J was trimmed by 0 bases and V by 6 bases; bases with no gene match: 7. The CDR3 runs to 17 residues. Per the germline V gene, CDR1 is ENHRY and CDR2 is SYGVKD. The chain's CDR3 is CAISPGLAGFSTDTQYF. The DNA of the CDR3 is TGTGCCATCAGCCCGGGACTAGCGGGTTTTAGCACAGATACGCAGTATTTT.

This clonotype has a handful of counts. V is TRBV9 and J is TRBJ2-2, with TRBD2 matching over 7 bases. The CDR3 sequence is 17 residues long. Germline V gene sequence: CDR1 SGDLS, CDR2 YYNGEE. J was trimmed by 5 bases and V by 4 bases; bases with no gene match: 14. The CDR3 sequence: CASSRTVSGPGTGELFF. In DNA form, the CDR3 reads TGTGCCAGCAGCCGCACAGTTAGCGGGCCGGGGACCGGGGAGCTGTTTTTT.

This clonotype was found a few times. The chain joins TRBV19 to TRBJ2-3; no reliable D call. CDR1 LNHDA and CDR2 SQIVND come from the germline V gene (reference sequence). Trimming removed 3 bases from V and 0 bases from J, with 10 bases in between. This CDR3 has 15 amino acids. The CDR3 loop is CASSISWRSTDTQYF. The DNA of the CDR3 is TGTGCCAGTAGTATTTCCTGGCGGAGCACAGATACGCAGTATTTT.

The CDR3 here is CSVERGAGGEQFF. Here the CDR3 DNA reads TGCAGCGTTGAAAGGGGGGCGGGCGGTGAGCAGTTCTTC. The chain couples TRBV29-1 to TRBJ2-1, with D tentatively TRBD1 or TRBD2 (6 bases each). Trimming stripped 2 bases from V and 9 bases from J, with 14 bases between. The germline gives CDR1 SQVTM, CDR2 ANQGSEA. The CDR3 length is 13 residues.

This clonotype turned up a few times. This rearrangement joins TRBV12-3 or TRBV12-4 to TRBJ1-2; D is perhaps TRBD1 (6 bases). V shed 5 bases and J shed 6 bases, with 16 bases lying between them. This CDR3 contains 14 residues. CDR3 in amino acids: CASSADGTWHGYTF. The CDR3 coding sequence is TGTGCCAGCAGTGCCGACGGGACATGGCATGGCTACACCTTC.

The CDR3 nucleotides are TGTGCCAGCAGCCAAGTTGGATCCAACCGGGGCACCGGGGAGCTGTTTTTT. It codes for CASSQVGSNRGTGELFF. The rearrangement joins TRBV4-2 to TRBJ2-2; possibly TRBD2 for D (5 bases). The V gene's germline CDR1 is LGHNA and CDR2 YNFKEQ. Trimming removed 1 base at V and 4 bases at J, with 16 bases between. The CDR3 length is 17 residues.

The chain uses TRBV5-1 and TRBJ2-7; D might be TRBD1 or TRBD2, each matching 5 bases. The germline V gene has CDR1 SGHRS and CDR2 YFSETQ. The ends were cut back, 9 bases at V and 3 bases at J, with 16 bases in the middle. The CDR3 covers 13 residues. The CDR3 DNA reads as TGCGCCACCGCCTGGGACGGGAACTACGAGCAGTACTTC. Protein sequence: CATAWDGNYEQYF.

The rearrangement uses TRBV5-1 and TRBJ2-1; 7 bases agree with TRBD2. This CDR3 spans 14 amino acids. The V and J ends lost 4 bases and 7 bases, in that order; junction bases with no gene match: 8. The germline V gene encodes CDR1 SGHRS and CDR2 YFSETQ. DNA for the CDR3: TGCGCCAGCAGCCACGTAGCGGGTGATAATGAGCAGTTCTTC. It is translated as CASSHVAGDNEQFF.

This clonotype came up a few times. V is TRBV5-1 and J is TRBJ2-1; TRBD1 agrees at 10 bases. The ends lost 7 bases at V and 0 bases at J; junction bases unmatched: 13. The CDR3 contains 18 residues. CDR1 and CDR2 (germline): SGHRS, YFSETQ. The CDR3 here is CASAPDRGGHSSYNEQFF. The DNA for the CDR3 is TGCGCCAGCGCCCCGGACAGGGGGGGGCATAGCTCCTACAATGAGCAGTTCTTC.

CDR3 region: CASSQTGDAFSRDTQYF. The CDR3 DNA reads TGTGCCAGCAGTCAGACAGGGGACGCCTTCAGCAGGGATACGCAGTATTTT. The chain recombines TRBV7-9 with TRBJ2-3; 8 nucleotides agree with TRBD1. Trimming removed 6 bases from V and 6 bases from J; junction bases left unmatched: 17. Germline assignment: CDR1 SEHNR and CDR2 FQNEAQ (reference sequence). This CDR3 contains 17 residues. The variable domain in full, with the rest retrieved from reference TRBV7-9 and TRBJ2-3, is DTGVSQNPRHKITKRGQNVTFRCDPISEHNRLYWYRQTLGQGPEFLTYFQNEAQLEKSRLLSDRFSAERPKGSFSTLEIQRTEQGDSAMYLCASSQTGDAFSRDTQYFGPGTRLTVL.

The chain couples TRBV14 to TRBJ2-7; 7 bases fit TRBD1. CDR3 length: 15 amino acids. Germline values: CDR1 SGHDN, CDR2 FVKESK. Trimming at V came to 2 bases and at J to 3 bases, leaving 7 bases not matched to a gene. In DNA form, the CDR3 reads TGTGCCAGCAGCCAATATGCAGGGGGAAGCTACGAGCAGTACTTC. Protein sequence: CASSQYAGGSYEQYF.

The chain combines TRBV9 with TRBJ2-3, with TRBD2 matching over 13 bases. The trim removed 7 bases at V and 5 bases at J, leaving 10 bases unmatched. Looked up from germline, CDR1 is SGDLS and CDR2 is YYNGEE. CDR3 length: 16 residues. The CDR3 sequence is CASGKGLAGEGDTQYF. The CDR3 bases are TGTGCCAGCGGAAAAGGACTAGCGGGGGAAGGAGATACGCAGTATTTT. Full variable domain (remainder filled in from reference TRBV9 and TRBJ2-3): DSGVTQTPKHLITATGQRVTLRCSPRSGDLSVYWYQQSLDQGLQFLIQYYNGEERAKGNILERFSAQQFPDLHSELNLSSLELGDSALYFCASGKGLAGEGDTQYFGPGTRLTVL.

The sample holds a few counts of this clonotype. The CDR3 region has the DNA TGTGCCAGCAGTTACTCGAAGGACTTTAGTGACCCCTCCCACACAGATACGCAGTATTTT. Encoded protein: CASSYSKDFSDPSHTDTQYF. The chain is built from TRBV6-2 or TRBV6-3 and TRBJ2-3, with a possible D match to TRBD2 (5 bases). The CDR3 sequence is 20 residues long. V lost 0 bases and J lost 2, with 24 bases in between. Germline V CDR1 and CDR2: MNHEY, SVGEGT.

The chain links TRBV15 to TRBJ2-7; the match to TRBD1 covers 7 bases. Trimming removed 1 base from V and 10 bases from J; junction bases left unmatched: 16. The length of the CDR3 is 16 residues. The germline V gene has CDR1 LNHNV and CDR2 YYDKDF (reference sequence). The CDR3 spells CATSRGGKQGITQQYF. The CDR3 nucleotides read TGTGCCACCAGCAGAGGGGGGAAACAGGGGATAACGCAACAGTACTTC.